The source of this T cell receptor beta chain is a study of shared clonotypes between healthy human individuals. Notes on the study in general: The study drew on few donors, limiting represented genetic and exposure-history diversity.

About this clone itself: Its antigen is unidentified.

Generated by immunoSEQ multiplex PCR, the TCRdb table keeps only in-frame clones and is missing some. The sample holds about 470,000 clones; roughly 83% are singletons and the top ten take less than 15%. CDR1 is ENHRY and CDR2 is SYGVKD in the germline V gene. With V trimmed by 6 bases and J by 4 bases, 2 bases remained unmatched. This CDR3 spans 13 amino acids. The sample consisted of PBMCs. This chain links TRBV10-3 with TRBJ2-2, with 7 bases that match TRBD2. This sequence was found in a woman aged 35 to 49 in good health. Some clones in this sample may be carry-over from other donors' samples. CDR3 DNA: TGTGCCATCAGGGCGGGGGTCACCGGGGAGCTGTTTTTT. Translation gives CAIRAGVTGELFF.